This T cell receptor (beta chain) was documented in a study of cytomegalovirus exposure and HLA in healthy donors. For this clone: The antigen remains undetermined.

The CDR3 has 14 amino acids. Germline trimming cut 0 bases from V and 8 bases from J; bases unmatched to any gene: 4. Germline loops: CDR1 SGHRS, CDR2 YFSETQ. Whole-study findings and limits: Three CMV-associated chains proved CMV antigen-specific in vitro.

The method was immunoSEQ multiplex PCR; TCRdb's version includes in-frame clones alone and lacks a portion of them. The sample has around 69,000 clones; 96% are singletons. The receptor was derived from a woman aged 18-29 years in good health and CMV-seropositive. The sample was PBMCs. The rearrangement links TRBV5-1 to TRBJ2-1, with 8 bases matching TRBD1. The DNA of the CDR3 is TGCGCCAGCAGCTTGGGCCAGGGGGCCGATGAGCAGTTCTTC. Protein: CASSLGQGADEQFF.